This T cell receptor (beta chain) emerged from a study of T cells in Graves' hyperthyroidism and ophthalmopathy. On this clonotype: One end of the junction is discordant with germline, which a read error may explain.

On the basis of clinical symptoms, serum thyroxine and TRAb, thyroid ultrasound and orbital computed tomography, diagnoses were made. This CDR3 comprises 14 residues. CDR1 is MGHRA, CDR2 YSYEKL, per germline. Amplification yielded TCR beta CDR3 regions, with RNA transcripts as the source. The HTBI primer set was used in a first-round RT-PCR of the TCR CDR3. MiXCR, applied by TCRdb to the multiplex PCR reads, yields one record per CDR3 protein. The table records 500,000 to 600,000 distinct CDR3 sequences, about 45% of them present only once. The V and J genes are TRBV4-1 and TRBJ1-5; D gene uncertain. Sequences were obtained from peripheral blood or thyroid tissue (not recorded which). The receptor was derived from an adult woman with Graves' disease, either hyperthyroidism or ophthalmopathy (not recorded which). CDR3 amino acids: CASSLSAAHQPQHF. The CDR3 DNA reads as TGTGCCAGCAGCCTAAGTGCGGCTCATCAGCCCCAGCATTTT.